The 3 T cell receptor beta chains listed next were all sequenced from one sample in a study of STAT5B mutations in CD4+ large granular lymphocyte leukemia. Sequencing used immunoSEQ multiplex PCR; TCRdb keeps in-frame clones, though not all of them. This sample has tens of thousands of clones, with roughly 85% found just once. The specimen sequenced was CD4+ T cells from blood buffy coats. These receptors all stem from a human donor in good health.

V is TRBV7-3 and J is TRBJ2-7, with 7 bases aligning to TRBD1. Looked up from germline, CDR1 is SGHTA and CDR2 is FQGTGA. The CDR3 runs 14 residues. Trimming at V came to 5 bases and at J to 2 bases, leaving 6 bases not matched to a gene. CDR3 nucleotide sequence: TGTGCCAGCAGCGTGGGACAGTTAACCTACGAGCAGTACTTC. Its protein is CASSVGQLTYEQYF.

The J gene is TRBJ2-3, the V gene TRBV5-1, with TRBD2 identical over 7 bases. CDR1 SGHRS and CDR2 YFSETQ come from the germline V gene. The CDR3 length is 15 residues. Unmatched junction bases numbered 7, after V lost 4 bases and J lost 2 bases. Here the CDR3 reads CASSGGLTLTDTQYF. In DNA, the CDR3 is TGCGCCAGCAGCGGGGGACTAACGCTCACAGATACGCAGTATTTT.

CDR3 loop: CASSHSTGLETQYF. CDR3 sequence (DNA): TGTGCCAGCAGCCACTCCACAGGGCTGGAGACCCAGTACTTC. J is TRBJ2-5 and V is TRBV11-2; TRBD1 is a possible D gene (6 bases). The CDR3 runs to 14 residues. The V end was cut by 5 bases, the J end by 5 bases, with 15 bases between. Per the germline V gene, CDR1 is SGHAT and CDR2 is FQNNGV. The full variable domain, completed using reference TRBV11-2 and TRBJ2-5, is EAGVAQSPRYKIIEKRQSVAFWCNPISGHATLYWYQQILGQGPKLLIQFQNNGVVDDSQLPKDRFSAERLKGVDSTLKIQPAKLEDSAVYLCASSHSTGLETQYFGPGTRLLVL.